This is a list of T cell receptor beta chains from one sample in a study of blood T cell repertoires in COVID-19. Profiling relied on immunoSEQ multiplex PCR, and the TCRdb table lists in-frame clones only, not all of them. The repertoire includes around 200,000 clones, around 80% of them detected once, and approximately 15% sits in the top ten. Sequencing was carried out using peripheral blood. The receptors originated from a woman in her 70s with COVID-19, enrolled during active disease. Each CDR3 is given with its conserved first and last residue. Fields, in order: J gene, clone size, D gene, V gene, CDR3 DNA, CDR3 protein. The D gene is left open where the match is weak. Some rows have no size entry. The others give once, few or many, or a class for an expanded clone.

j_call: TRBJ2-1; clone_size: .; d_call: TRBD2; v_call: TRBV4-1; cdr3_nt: TGCGCCAGCAGCCCGGGACTAGCCAATGAGCAGTTCTTC; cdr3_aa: CASSPGLANEQFF
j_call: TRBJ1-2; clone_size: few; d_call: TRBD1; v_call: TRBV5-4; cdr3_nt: TGTGCCAGCAGCTTAAGGACAGGGTTAACTAACTATGGCTACACCTTC; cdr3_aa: CASSLRTGLTNYGYTF
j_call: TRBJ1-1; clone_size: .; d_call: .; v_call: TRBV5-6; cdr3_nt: TGTGCCAGCAGCCAGATTAGCTACACTGAAGCTTTCTTT; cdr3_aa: CASSQISYTEAFF
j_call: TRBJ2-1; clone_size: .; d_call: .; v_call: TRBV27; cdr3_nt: TGTGCCAGCAGTCCCAAGCCCTTTAACTATGAGCAGTTCTTC; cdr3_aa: CASSPKPFNYEQFF
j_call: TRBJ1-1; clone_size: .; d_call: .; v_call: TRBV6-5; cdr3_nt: TGTGCCAGCAGTATCAGGTATTTAACTGAAGCTTTCTTT; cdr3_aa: CASSIRYLTEAFF
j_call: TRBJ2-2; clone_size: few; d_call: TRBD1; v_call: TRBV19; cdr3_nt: TGTGCCAGTAGCACAGGGGCCACCGGGGAGCTGTTTTTT; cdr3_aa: CASSTGATGELFF
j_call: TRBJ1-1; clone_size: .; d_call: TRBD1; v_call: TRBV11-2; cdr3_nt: TGTGCCAGCTCGACAGGGCGACTGGAAGCTTTCTTT; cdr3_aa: CASSTGRLEAFF
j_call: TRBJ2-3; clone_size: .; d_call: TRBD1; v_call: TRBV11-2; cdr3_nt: TGTGCCAGCATGAAAACCAGGGGGACACGCTCAACAGATACGCAGTATTTT; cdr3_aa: CASMKTRGTRSTDTQYF
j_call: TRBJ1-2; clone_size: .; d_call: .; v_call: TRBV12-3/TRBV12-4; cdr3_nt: TGTGCCAGCAGTCGTGGAGGAGGAGGCTACACCTTC; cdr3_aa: CASSRGGGGYTF
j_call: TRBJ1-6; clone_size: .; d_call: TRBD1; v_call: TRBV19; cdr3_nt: TGTGCCAGTAGGACAGGGGGCAGCTCCTATAATTCACCCCTCCACTTT; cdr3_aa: CASRTGGSSYNSPLHF
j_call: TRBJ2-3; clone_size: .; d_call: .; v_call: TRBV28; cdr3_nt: TGTGCCAGCAGCCCCCCAGGGGCAGATACGCAGTATTTT; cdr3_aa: CASSPPGADTQYF
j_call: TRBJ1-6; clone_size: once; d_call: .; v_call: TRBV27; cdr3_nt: TGTGCCAGCAGTGGCAGGGCGAATAATTCACCCCTCCACTTT; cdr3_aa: CASSGRANNSPLHF
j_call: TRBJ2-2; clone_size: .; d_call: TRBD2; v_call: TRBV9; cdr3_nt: TGTGCCAGCAGCGTAGCGGTAGCGGGGAACACCGGGGAGCTGTTTTTT; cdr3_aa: CASSVAVAGNTGELFF
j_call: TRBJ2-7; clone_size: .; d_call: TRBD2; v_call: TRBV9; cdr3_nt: TGTGCCAGCAGCGTCGGGGCTAGCGGCTACGAGCAGTACTTC; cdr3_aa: CASSVGASGYEQYF
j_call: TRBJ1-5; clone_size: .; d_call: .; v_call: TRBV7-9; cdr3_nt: TGTGCCAGCAGCATGGACAGCGTACTCAATCAGCCCCAGCATTTT; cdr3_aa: CASSMDSVLNQPQHF
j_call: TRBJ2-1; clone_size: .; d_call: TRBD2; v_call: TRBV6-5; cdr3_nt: TGTGCCAGCAACTACGGCGGGGGGGCGTTGTTCTTC; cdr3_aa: CASNYGGGALFF
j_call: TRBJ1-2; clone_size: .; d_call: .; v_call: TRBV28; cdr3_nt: TGTGCCAGCAGTTTGGTGGAGGCGTACCATGGCTACACCTTC; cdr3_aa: CASSLVEAYHGYTF
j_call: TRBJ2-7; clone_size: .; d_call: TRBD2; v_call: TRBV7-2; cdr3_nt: TGTGCCAGCAGCTTAGGCGGGAGGGCAGCCGAGCAGTACTTC; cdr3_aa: CASSLGGRAAEQYF
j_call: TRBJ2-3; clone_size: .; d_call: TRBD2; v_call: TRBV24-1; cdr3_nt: TGTGCCACCGGGACTACCACAGATACGCAGTATTTT; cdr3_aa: CATGTTTDTQYF
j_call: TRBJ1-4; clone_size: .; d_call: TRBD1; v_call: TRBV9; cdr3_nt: TGTGCCAGCAGCGTCAGGGGGGAGACTAATGAAAAACTGTTTTTT; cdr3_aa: CASSVRGETNEKLFF
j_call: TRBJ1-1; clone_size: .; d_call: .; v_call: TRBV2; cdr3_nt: TGTGCCAGCACGGGGGGAGGAACTGAAGCTTTCTTT; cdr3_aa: CASTGGGTEAFF
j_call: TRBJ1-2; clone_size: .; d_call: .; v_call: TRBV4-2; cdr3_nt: TGTGCCAGCAGCCAAGCCAGGAACTATGGCTACACCTTC; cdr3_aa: CASSQARNYGYTF
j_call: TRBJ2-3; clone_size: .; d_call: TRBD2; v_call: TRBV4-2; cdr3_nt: TGTGCCAGCAGCCAAGGGACTAGCGGGAGGGCCTTGGGAGATACGCAGTATTTT; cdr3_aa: CASSQGTSGRALGDTQYF
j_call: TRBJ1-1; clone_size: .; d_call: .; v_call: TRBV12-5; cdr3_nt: TGTGCTAGTGGTTTGGGCCAGGGAGCTTTCTTT; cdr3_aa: CASGLGQGAFF
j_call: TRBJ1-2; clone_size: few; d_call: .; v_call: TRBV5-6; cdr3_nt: TGTGCCAGCAGCTTGCGGACAGCCCGATTCTATGGCTACACCTTC; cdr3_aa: CASSLRTARFYGYTF
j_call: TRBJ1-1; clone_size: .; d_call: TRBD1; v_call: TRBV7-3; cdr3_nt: TGTGCCAGCAGCCAACAGGGGATAGGCACTGAAGCTTTCTTT; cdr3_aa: CASSQQGIGTEAFF
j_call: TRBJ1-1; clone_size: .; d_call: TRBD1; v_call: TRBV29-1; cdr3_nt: TGCAGCGCAGGGACAGGGGGTAACACTGAAGCTTTCTTT; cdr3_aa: CSAGTGGNTEAFF
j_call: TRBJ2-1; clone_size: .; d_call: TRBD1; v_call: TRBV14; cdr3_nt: TGTGCCAGCAGCTCGCCAGGGGGCGCAGTCCATGAGCAGTTCTTC; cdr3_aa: CASSSPGGAVHEQFF
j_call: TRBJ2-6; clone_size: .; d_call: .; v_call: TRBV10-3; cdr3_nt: TGTGCCATCAGTGTCCTGGACGGGGGCTCTGGGGCCAACGTCCTGACTTTC; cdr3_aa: CAISVLDGGSGANVLTF
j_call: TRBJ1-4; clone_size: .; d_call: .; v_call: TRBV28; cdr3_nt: TGTGCCACCCTACGCGGGGGGAAAGGTGAAAAACTGTTTTTT; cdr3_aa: CATLRGGKGEKLFF
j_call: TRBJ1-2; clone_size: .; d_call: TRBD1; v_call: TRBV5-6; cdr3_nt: TGTGCCAGCAGCCTACCGGGACAGGGGTTTGATGGCTACACCTTC; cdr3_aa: CASSLPGQGFDGYTF
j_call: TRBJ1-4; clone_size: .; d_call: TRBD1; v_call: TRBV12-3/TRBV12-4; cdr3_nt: TGTGCCAGCCAGGACAGGGGAGGTGAAAAACTGTTTTTT; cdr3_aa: CASQDRGGEKLFF
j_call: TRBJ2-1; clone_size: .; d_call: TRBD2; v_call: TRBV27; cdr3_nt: TGTGCCAGCAGTTCCGTCGGGCTAGCGGGACTCCATGAGCAGTTCTTC; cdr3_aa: CASSSVGLAGLHEQFF
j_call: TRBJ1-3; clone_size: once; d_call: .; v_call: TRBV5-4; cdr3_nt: TGTGCCAGCAGCGCAGGATCGCCCCCTGGAAACACCATATATTTT; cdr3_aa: CASSAGSPPGNTIYF
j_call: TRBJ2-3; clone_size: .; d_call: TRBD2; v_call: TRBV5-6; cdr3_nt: TGTGCCAGCAGCCTCACTAGCGGTCTGGACACAGATACGCAGTATTTT; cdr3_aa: CASSLTSGLDTDTQYF
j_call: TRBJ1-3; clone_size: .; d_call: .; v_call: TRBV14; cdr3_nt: TGTGCCAGCAGCCGAGGTGGAAACACCATATATTTT; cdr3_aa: CASSRGGNTIYF
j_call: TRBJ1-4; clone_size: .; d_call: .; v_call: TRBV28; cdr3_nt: TGTGCCAGCAGGGGCGTTGGGGAAAAACTGTTTTTT; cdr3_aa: CASRGVGEKLFF
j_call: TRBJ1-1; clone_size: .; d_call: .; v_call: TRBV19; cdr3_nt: TGTGCCAGTACCCCTTTGACAGCTACCCTGAACACTGAAGCTTTCTTT; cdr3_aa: CASTPLTATLNTEAFF
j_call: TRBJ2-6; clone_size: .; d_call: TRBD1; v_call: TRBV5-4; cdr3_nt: TGTGCCAGCAGCTTCTCAGGGGGCCCCGAGGCCAACGTCCTGACTTTC; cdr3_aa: CASSFSGGPEANVLTF
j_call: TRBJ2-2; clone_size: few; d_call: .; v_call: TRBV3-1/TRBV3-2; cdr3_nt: TGTGCCAGCAGCCAACTAGCCGGGGAGCTGTTTTTT; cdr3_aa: CASSQLAGELFF
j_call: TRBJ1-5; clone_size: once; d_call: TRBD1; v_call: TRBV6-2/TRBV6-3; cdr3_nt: TGTGCCAGCAGTCCCGGGAGACAGGGTTGGGGGCAGCCCCAGCATTTT; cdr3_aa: CASSPGRQGWGQPQHF
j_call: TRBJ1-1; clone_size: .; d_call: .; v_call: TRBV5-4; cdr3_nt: TGTGCCAGCAGCTTTGACAGCATGAACACTGAAGCTTTCTTT; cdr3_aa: CASSFDSMNTEAFF
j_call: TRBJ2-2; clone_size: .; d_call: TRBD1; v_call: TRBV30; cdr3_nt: TGTGCCTGGAGTGTGAACGACAGGGGATACACCGGGGAGCTGTTTTTT; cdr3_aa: CAWSVNDRGYTGELFF
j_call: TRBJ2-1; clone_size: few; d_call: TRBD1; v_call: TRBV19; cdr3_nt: TGTGCCAGTAGTATATTCCGGACAGGGGAGTACAATGAGCAGTTCTTC; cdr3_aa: CASSIFRTGEYNEQFF
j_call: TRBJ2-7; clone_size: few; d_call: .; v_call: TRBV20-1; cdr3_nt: TGCAGTGCTCAGGAGGACTACGAGCAGTACTTC; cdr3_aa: CSAQEDYEQYF
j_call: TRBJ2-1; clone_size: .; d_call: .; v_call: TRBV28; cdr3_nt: TGTGCCAGCAGTTTCCAGGGGCTAACGAATGAGCAGTTCTTC; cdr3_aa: CASSFQGLTNEQFF
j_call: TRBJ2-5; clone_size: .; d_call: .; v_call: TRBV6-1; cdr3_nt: TGTGCCAGCAGTGACCTCGGACGGAGGGAGACCCAGTACTTC; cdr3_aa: CASSDLGRRETQYF
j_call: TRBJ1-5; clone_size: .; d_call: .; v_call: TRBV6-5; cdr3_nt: TGTGCCAGCAGTTTACAGGGCCCTCAGCCCCAGCATTTT; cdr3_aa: CASSLQGPQPQHF
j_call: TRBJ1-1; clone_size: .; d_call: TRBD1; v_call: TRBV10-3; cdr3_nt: TGTGCCATCACCGCACAGGGGGCTGAAGCTTTCTTT; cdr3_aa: CAITAQGAEAFF
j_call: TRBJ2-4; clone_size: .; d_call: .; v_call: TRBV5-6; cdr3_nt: TGTGCCAGCAGCTTGGGGCAGGCGGGGATTAAAAACATTCAGTACTTC; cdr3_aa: CASSLGQAGIKNIQYF
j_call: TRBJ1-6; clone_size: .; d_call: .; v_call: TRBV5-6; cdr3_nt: TGTGCCAGCAGCTTGCGGCGGGATTCACCCCTCCACTTT; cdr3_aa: CASSLRRDSPLHF
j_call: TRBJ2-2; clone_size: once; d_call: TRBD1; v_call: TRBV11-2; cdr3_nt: TGTGCCAGCAGCATACTACAGGGGGCATTCGGCGGGGAGCTGTTTTTT; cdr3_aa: CASSILQGAFGGELFF
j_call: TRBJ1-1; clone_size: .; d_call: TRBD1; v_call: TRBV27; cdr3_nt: TGTGCCAGCAGTTCTGGACAGGGGGCAGGAACTGAAGCTTTCTTT; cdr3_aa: CASSSGQGAGTEAFF
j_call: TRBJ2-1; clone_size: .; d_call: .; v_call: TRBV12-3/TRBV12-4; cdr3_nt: TGTGCCAGCGCCAACAGGGATGAGCAGTTCTTC; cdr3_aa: CASANRDEQFF
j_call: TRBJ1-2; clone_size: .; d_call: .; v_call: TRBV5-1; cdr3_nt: TGCGCCAGCAGCTTGTGGGTCCGGAGGGATGGCTACACCTTC; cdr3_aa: CASSLWVRRDGYTF
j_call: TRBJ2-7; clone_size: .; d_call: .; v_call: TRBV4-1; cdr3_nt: TGCGCCAGCAGCCAAGTGGACAGGGAGGGTTACGCGCAGTACTTC; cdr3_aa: CASSQVDREGYAQYF
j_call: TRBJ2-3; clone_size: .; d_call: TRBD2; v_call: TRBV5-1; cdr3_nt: TGCGCCAGCAGCTGGACTAGTCCCCCAGATACGCAGTATTTT; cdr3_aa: CASSWTSPPDTQYF